Sequencing of this T cell receptor beta chain was carried out in a study of T cells after yellow fever vaccination. This clonotype was recorded many times. No antigen is known for it. Generation of TCR cDNA used 5'RACE template switching (which added a universal primer site and UMIs). MiXCR was run by TCRdb on the 5' RACE reads, yielding one entry per CDR3 protein. The sample has 250,000 to 300,000 distinct CDR3 sequences, 5.2% seen once. Study-level results: Weaker in magnitude, the secondary response showed a faster peak on day 5 versus 15. One caveat is that FACS-sorted repertoires could contain abundant clonotypes contaminating from the bulk population.

The input for sequencing was CD4+ T cells sorted from PBMCs, taken on the day of the yellow fever booster vaccination. This TCR came from a young man who received the YFV17D yellow fever vaccine.

CDR3 residues: CASSPRQLGFYEQYV. DNA of the CDR3: TGTGCCAGCTCTCCGAGGCAACTTGGTTTCTACGAGCAGTACGTC. The gene calls are TRBV18 and TRBJ2-7, with no clear D. V lost 6 bases and J 3 bases, leaving 18 bases between the germline ends. CDR3 length equals 15 residues. CDR1 and CDR2 from the germline V gene are KGHSH and LQKENI.